Sequencing of this T cell receptor beta chain was carried out in a study of blood T cell repertoires in COVID-19. About the study: Whether acute or convalescent, the COVID-19 samples came from the United States, Italy and Spain.

The CDR3 spans 15 residues. Germline CDR1 MNHEY, CDR2 SVGAGI. Trimming left V 2 bases short and J 3 bases short, with 10 bases between. Authors' methods: Using reference gene primer amplification, nucleated cell counts were estimated. TCRdb's copy holds only in-frame clones and misses some; the assay was immunoSEQ multiplex PCR. That table gives V, J and clone size, and the DNA gave D and trimming. The repertoire consists of 65,000 to 85,000 clones, with around 78% occurring once and the leading ten covering approximately 16%. The rearrangement uses TRBV6-5 and TRBJ1-4; no clear D gene. Sequencing was done on a sample of peripheral blood. The clonotype comes from a human donor in a cohort sampled during active COVID-19. The CDR3 reads CASSYSGRPNEKLFF. The CDR3 bases are TGTGCCAGCAGTTACAGCGGGCGACCTAATGAAAAACTGTTTTTT.